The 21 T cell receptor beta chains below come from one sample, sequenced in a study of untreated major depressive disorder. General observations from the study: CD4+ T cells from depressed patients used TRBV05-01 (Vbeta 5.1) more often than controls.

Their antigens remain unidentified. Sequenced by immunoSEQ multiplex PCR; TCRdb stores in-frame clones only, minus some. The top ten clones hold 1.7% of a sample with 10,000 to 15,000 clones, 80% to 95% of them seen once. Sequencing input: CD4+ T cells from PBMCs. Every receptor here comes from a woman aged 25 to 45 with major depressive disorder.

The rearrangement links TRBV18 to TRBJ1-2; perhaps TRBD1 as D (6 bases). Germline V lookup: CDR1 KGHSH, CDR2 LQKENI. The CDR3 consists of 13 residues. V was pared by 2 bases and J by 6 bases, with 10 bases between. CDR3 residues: CASSPNEGDGYTF. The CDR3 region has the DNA TGTGCCAGCTCACCAAACGAGGGGGATGGCTACACCTTC.

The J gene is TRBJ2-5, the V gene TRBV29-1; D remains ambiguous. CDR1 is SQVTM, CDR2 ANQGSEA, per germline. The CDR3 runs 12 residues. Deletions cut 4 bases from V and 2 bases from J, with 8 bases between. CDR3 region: CSVVRIQETQYF. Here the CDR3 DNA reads TGCAGCGTTGTCAGGATACAAGAGACCCAGTACTTC.

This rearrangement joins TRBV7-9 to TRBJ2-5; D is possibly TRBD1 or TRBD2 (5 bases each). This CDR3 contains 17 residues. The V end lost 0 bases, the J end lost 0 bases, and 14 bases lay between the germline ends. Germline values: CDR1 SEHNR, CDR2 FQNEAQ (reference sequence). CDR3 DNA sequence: TGTGCCAGCAGCTTAGCCGGGACCCAATGGTACCAAGAGACCCAGTACTTC. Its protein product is CASSLAGTQWYQETQYF. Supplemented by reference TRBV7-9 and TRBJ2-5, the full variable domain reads DTGVSQNPRHKITKRGQNVTFRCDPISEHNRLYWYRQTLGQGPEFLTYFQNEAQLEKSRLLSDRFSAERPKGSFSTLEIQRTEQGDSAMYLCASSLAGTQWYQETQYFGPGTRLLVL.

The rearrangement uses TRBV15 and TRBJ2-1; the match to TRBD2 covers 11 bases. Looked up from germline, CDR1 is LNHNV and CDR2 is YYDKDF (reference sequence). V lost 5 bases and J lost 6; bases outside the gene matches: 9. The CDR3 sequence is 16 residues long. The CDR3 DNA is TGTGCCACCAGCGGTTTTAGCGGGAGGGCCTTCAATGAGCAGTTCTTC. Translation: CATSGFSGRAFNEQFF.

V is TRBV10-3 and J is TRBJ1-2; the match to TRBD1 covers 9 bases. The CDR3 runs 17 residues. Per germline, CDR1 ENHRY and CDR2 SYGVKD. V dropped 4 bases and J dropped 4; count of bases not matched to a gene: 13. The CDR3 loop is CAISVEKGQGYFYGYTF. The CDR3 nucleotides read TGTGCCATCAGTGTAGAAAAGGGACAGGGATATTTCTATGGCTACACCTTC.

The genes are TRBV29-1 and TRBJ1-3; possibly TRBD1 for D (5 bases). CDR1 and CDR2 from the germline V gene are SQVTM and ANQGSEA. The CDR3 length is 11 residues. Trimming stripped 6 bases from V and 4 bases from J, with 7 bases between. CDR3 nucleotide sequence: TGCAGCGTCGAGGGGGGAAACACCATATATTTT. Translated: CSVEGGNTIYF.

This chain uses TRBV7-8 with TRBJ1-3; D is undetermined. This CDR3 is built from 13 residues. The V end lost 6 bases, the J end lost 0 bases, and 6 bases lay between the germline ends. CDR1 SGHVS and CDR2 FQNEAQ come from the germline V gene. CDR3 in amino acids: CASRTVSGNTIYF. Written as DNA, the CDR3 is TGTGCCAGCAGAACAGTCTCTGGAAACACCATATATTTT.

CDR3 in amino acids: CASSLGDRSNQPQHF. CDR3 coding DNA: TGCGCCAGCAGCTTGGGGGACAGGAGCAATCAGCCCCAGCATTTT. This sequence joins TRBV5-1 and TRBJ1-5, with TRBD1 identical over 8 bases. The V segment lost 0 bases and the J segment 1 base; nucleotides outside the gene matches: 0. This CDR3 has 15 amino acids. The V gene's germline CDR1 is SGHRS and CDR2 YFSETQ.

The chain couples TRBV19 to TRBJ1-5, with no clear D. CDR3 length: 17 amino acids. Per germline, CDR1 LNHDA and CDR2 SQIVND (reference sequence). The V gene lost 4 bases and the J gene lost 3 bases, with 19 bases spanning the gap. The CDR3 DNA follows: TGTGCCAGTAGTACTTATCCCGGACGGCTACCCAATCAGCCCCAGCATTTT. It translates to CASSTYPGRLPNQPQHF.

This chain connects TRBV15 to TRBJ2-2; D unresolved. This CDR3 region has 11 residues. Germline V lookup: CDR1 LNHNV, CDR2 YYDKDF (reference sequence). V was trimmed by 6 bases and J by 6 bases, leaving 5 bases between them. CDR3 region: CATRSAGELFF. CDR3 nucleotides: TGTGCCACCAGAAGCGCCGGGGAGCTGTTTTTT.

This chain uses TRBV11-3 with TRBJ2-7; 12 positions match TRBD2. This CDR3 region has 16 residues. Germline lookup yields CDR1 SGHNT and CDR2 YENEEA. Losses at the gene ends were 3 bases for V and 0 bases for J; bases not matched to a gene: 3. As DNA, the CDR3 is TGTGCCAGCAGCTTCGGGACTAGCGGGTTCTCCTACGAGCAGTACTTC. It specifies CASSFGTSGFSYEQYF.

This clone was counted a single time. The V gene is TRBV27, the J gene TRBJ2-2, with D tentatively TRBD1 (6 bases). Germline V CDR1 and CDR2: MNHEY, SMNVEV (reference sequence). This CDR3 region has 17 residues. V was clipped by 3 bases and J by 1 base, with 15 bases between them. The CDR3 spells CASSFIQGIGNTGELFF. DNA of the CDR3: TGTGCCAGCAGTTTCATACAGGGAATCGGGAACACCGGGGAGCTGTTTTTT.

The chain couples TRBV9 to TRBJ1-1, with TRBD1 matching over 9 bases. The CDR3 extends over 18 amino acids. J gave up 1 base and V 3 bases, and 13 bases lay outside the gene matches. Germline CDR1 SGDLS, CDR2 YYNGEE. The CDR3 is CASSALDRGPSWNTEAFF. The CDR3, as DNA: TGTGCCAGCAGCGCCTTGGACAGGGGCCCAAGTTGGAACACTGAAGCTTTCTTT.

CDR3 region: CATKGDKTGNTIYF. Here the CDR3 DNA reads TGTGCCACCAAGGGGGATAAGACTGGAAACACCATATATTTT. V is TRBV10-3 and J is TRBJ1-3; D perhaps matches TRBD1 (6 bases). Germline CDR1 is ENHRY and CDR2 is SYGVKD. Trimming removed 10 bases from V and 2 bases from J, with 15 bases in between. The CDR3 has 14 residues.

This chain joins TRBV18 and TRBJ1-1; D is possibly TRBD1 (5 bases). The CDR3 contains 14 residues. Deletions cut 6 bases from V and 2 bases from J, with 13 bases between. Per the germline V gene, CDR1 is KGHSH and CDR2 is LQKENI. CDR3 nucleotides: TGTGCCAGCTCGGGGAAACAGGAAAACACTGAAGCTTTCTTT. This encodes CASSGKQENTEAFF.

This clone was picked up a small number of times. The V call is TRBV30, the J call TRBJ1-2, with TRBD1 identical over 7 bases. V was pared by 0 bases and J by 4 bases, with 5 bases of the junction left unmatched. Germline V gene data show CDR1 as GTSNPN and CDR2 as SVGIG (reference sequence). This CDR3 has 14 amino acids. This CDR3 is CAWSVDRVSYGYTF. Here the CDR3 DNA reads TGTGCCTGGAGTGTTGACAGGGTGAGCTATGGCTACACCTTC.

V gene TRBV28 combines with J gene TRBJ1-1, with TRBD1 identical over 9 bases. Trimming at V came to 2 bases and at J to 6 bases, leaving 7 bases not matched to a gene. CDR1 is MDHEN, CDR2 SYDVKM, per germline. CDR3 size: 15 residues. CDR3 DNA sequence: TGTGCCAGCAGTTTAGGGACAGGGTTTATTGCTGAAGCTTTCTTT. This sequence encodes CASSLGTGFIAEAFF.

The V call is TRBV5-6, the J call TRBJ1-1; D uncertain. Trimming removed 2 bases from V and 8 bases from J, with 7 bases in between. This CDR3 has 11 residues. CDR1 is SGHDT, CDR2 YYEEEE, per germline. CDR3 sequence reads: CASSLSREAFF. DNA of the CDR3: TGTGCCAGCAGCTTATCCCGGGAAGCTTTCTTT.

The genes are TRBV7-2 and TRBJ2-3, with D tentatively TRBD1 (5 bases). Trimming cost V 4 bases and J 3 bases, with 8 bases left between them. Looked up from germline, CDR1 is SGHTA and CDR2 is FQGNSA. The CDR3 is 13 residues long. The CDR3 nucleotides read TGTGCCAGCAGCTCCCCAGGGACAGATACGCAGTATTTT. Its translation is CASSSPGTDTQYF.

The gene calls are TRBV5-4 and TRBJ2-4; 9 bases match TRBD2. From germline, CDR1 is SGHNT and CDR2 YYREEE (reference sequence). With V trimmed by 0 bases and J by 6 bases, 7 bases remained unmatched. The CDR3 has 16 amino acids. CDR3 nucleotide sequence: TGTGCCAGCAGCTTGGGGGGCGGGAGGGCCGGAAACATTCAGTACTTC. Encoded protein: CASSLGGGRAGNIQYF. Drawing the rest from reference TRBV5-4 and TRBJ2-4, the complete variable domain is ETGVTQSPTHLIKTRGQQVTLRCSSQSGHNTVSWYQQALGQGPQFIFQYYREEENGRGNFPPRFSGLQFPNYSSELNVNALELDDSALYLCASSLGGGRAGNIQYFGAGTRLSVL.

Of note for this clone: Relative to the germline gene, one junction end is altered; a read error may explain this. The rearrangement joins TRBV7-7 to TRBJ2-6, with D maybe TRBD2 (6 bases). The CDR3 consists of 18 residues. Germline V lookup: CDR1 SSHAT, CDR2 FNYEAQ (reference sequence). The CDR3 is CASSKYHKCHKAGQRPDF. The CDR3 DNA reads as TGTGCCAGCAGCAAGTATCATAAGTGCCACAAAGCGGGCCAACGTCCTGACTTC.